What follows is one T cell receptor (beta chain) and its context. The CDR3 spans 12 residues. V was trimmed by 3 bases and J by 9 bases, leaving 9 bases between them. Original processing notes: The authors estimated nucleated cell counts from reference gene primer amplification. Generated by immunoSEQ multiplex PCR, the TCRdb table keeps only in-frame clones and is missing some. V, J and clone size are those of that table, while D and trimming were read from the DNA. The repertoire has roughly 250,000 clones, roughly 88% of them found once; the top ten carry 1.2%. The data are from a study of blood T cell repertoires in COVID-19. As for the study in general: The cDNA or gDNA used as material had been derived from T cells, B-cell-depleted T cells, or PBMCs.

Participants spanned ages about 18 to 100 years and resided in some 22 US areas. Allocation to cohorts depended on clinical history reported by the participants. What was sequenced was PBMCs or T cells enriched from blood (not recorded which). The V call is TRBV12-3 or TRBV12-4, the J call TRBJ2-1; D may be TRBD2 (5 bases). The receptor was isolated from a woman aged 40-49 years with acute COVID-19. This chain's CDR3 is CASSFGGGEQFF. CDR3 in DNA: TGTGCCAGCAGTTTCGGTGGAGGTGAGCAGTTCTTC.